These 11 T cell receptor beta chains came from one sample sequenced in a study of response to subunit inactivated influenza vaccine. One entry per CDR3 protein, called by TCRdb with MiXCR from the RT-PCR reads. Of about 240,000 distinct CDR3 sequences listed, 9% to 15% are singletons. The sample consisted of non-naive T cells sorted from PBMCs, taken around two weeks before vaccination. The receptors were gathered from a man between 45 and 60 years old who received an inactivated influenza vaccine.

The rearrangement uses TRBV3-1 and TRBJ1-2, with D perhaps TRBD1 (6 bases). The germline V and J ends were trimmed by 3 bases and 8 bases, with 10 bases remaining between them. Germline CDR1 is LGHDT and CDR2 is YNNKEL (reference sequence). The CDR3 contains 12 residues. In DNA form, the CDR3 reads TGTGCCAGCAGCCAGCAGGGGTTCGGCTACACCTTC. Its translation is CASSQQGFGYTF.

This chain links TRBV4-2 with TRBJ1-2; D is uncertain. The CDR3 consists of 12 residues. V was shortened by 8 bases and J by 9 bases, with 16 bases between the two germline ends. The germline V gene encodes CDR1 LGHNA and CDR2 YNFKEQ. In nucleotides, the CDR3 is TGTGCCAGCGGCCCTGGCCTCTACTGCTACACCTTC. It codes for CASGPGLYCYTF.

This clonotype was seen ten or more times. The chain couples TRBV24-1 to TRBJ2-7; 8 bases map to TRBD2. This CDR3 has 14 residues. The V gene end was trimmed by 3 bases and the J gene end by 5 bases; junction bases not matched to a gene: 5. Germline lookup yields CDR1 KGHDR and CDR2 SFDVKD. CDR3 residues: CATSDSGSVDEQYF. Here the CDR3 DNA reads TGTGCCACCAGTGATAGCGGGAGTGTCGACGAGCAGTACTTC.

There are many counts of this clonotype. The J gene is TRBJ2-7, the V gene TRBV7-2; weak D call: TRBD2 (5 bases). The length of the CDR3 is 11 residues. V was cut by 6 bases and J by 7 bases, with 10 bases left in between. From germline, CDR1 is SGHTA and CDR2 FQGNSA. This CDR3 reads CASRDPGEQYF. CDR3 DNA sequence: TGTGCCAGCAGGGACCCGGGGGAGCAGTACTTC.

This clonotype was counted ten times or more. The chain joins TRBV3-1 to TRBJ2-7; D is undetermined. In germline, CDR1 is LGHDT, CDR2 YNNKEL (reference sequence). Trimming took off 0 bases at V and 7 bases at J, with 13 bases between the two ends. The CDR3 runs to 14 residues. Here the CDR3 reads CASSQEGGFGEQYF. The CDR3 bases are TGTGCCAGCAGCCAAGAGGGCGGCTTCGGGGAGCAGTACTTC.

This clonotype appeared many times. The CDR3 is CASSPGGETQYF. In DNA, the CDR3 is TGTGCCAGCAGCCCCGGAGGGGAGACCCAGTACTTC. V usage is TRBV18 and J usage is TRBJ2-5, with D possibly TRBD2 on 6 matching bases. Germline assignment: CDR1 KGHSH and CDR2 LQKENI. V was clipped by 8 bases and J by 5 bases, with 12 bases between them. CDR3 length equals 12 residues.

This clonotype came up a few times. The J gene is TRBJ2-5, the V gene TRBV15; D uncertain. Germline values: CDR1 LNHNV, CDR2 YYDKDF (reference sequence). V lost 1 base and J 2 bases, leaving 11 bases between the germline ends. CDR3 length: 15 amino acids. CDR3 residues: CATSRAKGLQETQYF. Written as DNA, the CDR3 is TGTGCCACCAGCAGAGCGAAAGGCCTGCAAGAGACCCAGTACTTC.

The chain employs TRBV6-1 and TRBJ1-1; tentative D call: TRBD1 (6 bases). The CDR3 is 15 residues long. Germline loops: CDR1 MNHNS, CDR2 SASEGT. The V gene lost 4 bases and the J gene lost 1 base, with 13 bases spanning the gap. The CDR3, as DNA: TGTGCCAGCAGTGGCTCCGTCAGGGGGAACACTGAAGCTTTCTTT. It specifies CASSGSVRGNTEAFF.

This clonotype was seen only a few times. The chain combines TRBV15 with TRBJ1-6; D remains ambiguous. Germline CDR1 reads LNHNV; CDR2 reads YYDKDF (reference sequence). This CDR3 has 15 amino acids. Trimming stripped 3 bases from V and 7 bases from J, with 13 bases between. DNA for the CDR3: TGTGCCACCAGCAGGAAGTACGCTAAGAATTCACCCCTCCACTTT. The encoded protein is CATSRKYAKNSPLHF.

V and J are TRBV25-1 and TRBJ2-7, with 10 bases matching TRBD1. This CDR3 has 17 amino acids. Germline V lookup: CDR1 MGHDK, CDR2 SYGVNS. V trimming: 7 bases; J trimming: 4 bases; junction bases outside the gene matches: 16. CDR3 amino acids: CASKCPPRDRGFYEQYF. The CDR3 nucleotides are TGTGCCAGCAAGTGTCCCCCCCGGGACAGGGGCTTTTACGAGCAGTACTTC.

This clonotype was seen at least ten times. The chain employs TRBV29-1 and TRBJ2-7; 11 bases align to TRBD2. The CDR3 covers 15 residues. Per germline, CDR1 SQVTM and CDR2 ANQGSEA. J gave up 6 bases and V 2 bases, and 9 bases lay outside the gene matches. This chain's CDR3 is CSVEKTSGSSAEQYF. In nucleotides, the CDR3 is TGCAGCGTTGAAAAAACTAGCGGGAGTTCGGCCGAGCAGTACTTC.